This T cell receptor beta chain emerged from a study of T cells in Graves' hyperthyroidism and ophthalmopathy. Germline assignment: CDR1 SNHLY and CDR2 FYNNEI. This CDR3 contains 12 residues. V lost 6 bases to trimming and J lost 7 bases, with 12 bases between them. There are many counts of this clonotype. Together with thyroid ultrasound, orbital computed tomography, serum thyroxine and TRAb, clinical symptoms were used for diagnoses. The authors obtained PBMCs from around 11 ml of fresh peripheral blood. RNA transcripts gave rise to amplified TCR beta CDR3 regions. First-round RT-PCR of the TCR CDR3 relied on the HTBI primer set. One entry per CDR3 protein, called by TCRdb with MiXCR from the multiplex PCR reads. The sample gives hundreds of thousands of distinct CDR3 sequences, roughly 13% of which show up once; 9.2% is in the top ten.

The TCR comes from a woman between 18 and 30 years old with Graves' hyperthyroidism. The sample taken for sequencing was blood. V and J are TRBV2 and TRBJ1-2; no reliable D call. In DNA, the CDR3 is TGTGCCAGCAGCCTCCTGTGGGCTGGCTACACCTTC. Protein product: CASSLLWAGYTF.